The 16 T cell receptor beta chains below were found in one sample sequenced in a study of neoadjuvant anti-PD-1 for oral cavity cancer. The table came from immunoSEQ multiplex PCR; TCRdb's copy has only in-frame clones and leaves some out. The repertoire has 15,000 or so clones, around two thirds of them found once; the top ten carry 2.6%. Sequenced here: PBMCs, sampled before nivolumab (anti-PD-1) treatment. These receptors were obtained from a person between 40 and 80 years old with oral cavity squamous cell carcinoma.

The V gene is TRBV5-1, the J gene TRBJ1-1; tentative D call: TRBD1 (5 bases). V gave up 0 bases and J gave up 1 base, with 10 bases separating them. The CDR3 has 15 residues. Germline V gene lookup returns CDR1 SGHRS and CDR2 YFSETQ. This chain's CDR3 is CASSLDPGWNTEAFF. The CDR3 DNA sequence: TGCGCCAGCAGCTTGGACCCAGGGTGGAACACTGAAGCTTTCTTT.

The J gene is TRBJ2-7, the V gene TRBV2, with D hard to call. V was trimmed by 6 bases and J by 4 bases, leaving 4 bases between them. Germline-derived CDR1 and CDR2 are SNHLY and FYNNEI. The CDR3 extends over 10 amino acids. The CDR3 reads CASRGYEQYF. CDR3 DNA: TGTGCCAGCAGGGGGTACGAGCAGTACTTC.

This chain connects TRBV5-1 to TRBJ2-2; 8 bases map to TRBD2. The length of the CDR3 is 17 residues. J gave up 4 bases and V 3 bases, and 11 bases lay outside the gene matches. Germline CDR1 and CDR2: SGHRS and YFSETQ. The CDR3 bases are TGCGCCAGCAGCTCCGATAGCGGGACTCTGAGCACCGGGGAGCTGTTTTTT. Translating gives CASSSDSGTLSTGELFF.

The chain couples TRBV30 to TRBJ1-5; D gene uncertain. The CDR3 is 13 residues long. V lost 7 bases to trimming and J lost 3 bases, with 13 bases between them. In germline, CDR1 is GTSNPN, CDR2 SVGIG (reference sequence). CDR3 sequence: CAFSGQINQPQHF. CDR3 in DNA: TGTGCCTTCTCTGGGCAGATCAATCAGCCCCAGCATTTT.

The chain uses TRBV20-1 and TRBJ1-5; D perhaps matches TRBD1 (5 bases). CDR3 size: 10 residues. Germline CDR1 reads DFQATT; CDR2 reads SNEGSKA (reference sequence). The ends were cut back, 6 bases at V and 9 bases at J, with 9 bases in the middle. CDR3 sequence (DNA): TGCAGTGCGGGGAGGGGGCCCCAGCATTTT. Translation: CSAGRGPQHF.

The chain recombines TRBV2 with TRBJ2-3; a weak D match, TRBD2 (6 bases). Germline lookup yields CDR1 SNHLY and CDR2 FYNNEI. The CDR3 totals 18 residues. Trimming pared 3 bases from V and 5 bases from J, leaving 24 bases between. CDR3 bases: TGTGCCAGCAGTGATCGGATTGATGCGGGAAAAGGGATAGATACGCAGTATTTT. Its protein product is CASSDRIDAGKGIDTQYF.

This clone was picked up a small number of times. CDR3 region: CASSFLPGRRYTF. The CDR3, as DNA: TGTGCCAGCAGCTTCCTCCCGGGACGAAGGTACACCTTC. V usage is TRBV9 and J usage is TRBJ1-2; weak D call: TRBD1 (5 bases). V dropped 4 bases and J dropped 11 bases, with 18 bases sitting between them. The CDR3 contains 13 residues. Looked up from germline, CDR1 is SGDLS and CDR2 is YYNGEE.

J is TRBJ2-7 and V is TRBV30, with unresolved D. There are 15 residues in the CDR3. CDR1 and CDR2 from the germline V gene are GTSNPN and SVGIG (reference sequence). Trimming left V 2 bases short and J 0 bases short, with 14 bases between. This CDR3 is CAWSLSRKSSYEQYF. CDR3 DNA sequence: TGTGCCTGGAGTTTGTCGCGGAAGAGCTCCTACGAGCAGTACTTC. Full variable domain (rest looked up from reference TRBV30 and TRBJ2-7): SQTIHQWPATLVQPVGSPLSLECTVEGTSNPNLYWYRQAAGRGLQLLFYSVGIGQISSEVPQNLSASRPQDRQFILSSKKLLLSDSGFYLCAWSLSRKSSYEQYFGPGTRLTVT.

Only a few counts were recorded for this clone. V and J are TRBV6-5 and TRBJ2-1; D tentatively reads TRBD1 or TRBD2 (5 bases each). The germline V gene has CDR1 MNHEY and CDR2 SVGAGI. V was clipped by 6 bases and J by 6 bases, with 9 bases between them. This CDR3 is 12 amino acids long. This CDR3 is CASRGTTNEQFF. CDR3 in DNA: TGTGCCAGCAGGGGGACGACCAATGAGCAGTTCTTC.

The chain combines TRBV25-1 with TRBJ2-7, with TRBD2 identical over 8 bases. Per germline, CDR1 MGHDK and CDR2 SYGVNS. This CDR3 region has 15 residues. J gave up 2 bases and V 5 bases, and 8 bases lay outside the gene matches. The CDR3 sequence: CASSKPGLGTYEQYF. The CDR3 nucleotides read TGTGCCAGCAGTAAGCCGGGACTAGGGACCTACGAGCAGTACTTC.

V is TRBV27 and J is TRBJ1-5; D is unresolved. V was trimmed by 1 base and J by 2 bases, leaving 6 bases between them. The CDR3 consists of 14 residues. In germline, CDR1 is MNHEY, CDR2 SMNVEV (reference sequence). The CDR3 coding sequence is TGTGCCAGCAGTTTATATGGGGGCAATCAGCCCCAGCATTTT. This codes for CASSLYGGNQPQHF.

The gene calls are TRBV5-1 and TRBJ2-1, with 9 positions matching TRBD2. CDR3 length: 13 residues. CDR1 is SGHRS and CDR2 is YFSETQ in the germline V gene. V shed 0 bases, J shed 9 bases, and the junction held 1 base outside the gene matches. The CDR3 region is CASSLGREGEQFF. The CDR3 nucleotides read TGCGCCAGCAGCTTGGGGCGGGAGGGTGAGCAGTTCTTC.

The rearrangement uses TRBV6-5 and TRBJ2-5; maybe TRBD2 (6 bases). This CDR3 spans 14 amino acids. The germline V gene encodes CDR1 MNHEY and CDR2 SVGAGI. V lost 2 bases to trimming and J lost 0 bases, with 7 bases between them. The CDR3 coding sequence is TGTGCCAGCAGTTACCGGACTAACCAAGAGACCCAGTACTTC. Its protein is CASSYRTNQETQYF.

In its sample, this clone was seen a few times. The chain couples TRBV27 to TRBJ1-1; D is unresolved. The V and J ends lost 2 bases and 6 bases respectively, with 13 bases between them. The CDR3 has 14 residues. CDR1 is MNHEY, CDR2 SMNVEV, per germline (reference sequence). CDR3 in amino acids: CASSLVASTSEAFF. In DNA form, the CDR3 reads TGTGCCAGCAGTTTAGTCGCCAGTACTTCTGAAGCTTTCTTT.

CDR3 sequence reads: CASSENGQGGSEQFF. For the CDR3, the DNA is TGTGCCAGCAGTGAGAATGGGCAGGGGGGGAGTGAGCAGTTCTTC. V and J are TRBV2 and TRBJ2-1; D is perhaps TRBD1 or TRBD2 (7 bases each). The CDR3 runs 15 residues. CDR1 and CDR2 (germline): SNHLY, FYNNEI. The ends were cut back, 3 bases at V and 9 bases at J, with 18 bases in the middle.

This chain joins TRBV27 and TRBJ2-2; D ambiguous. The CDR3 extends over 14 amino acids. V was clipped by 6 bases and J by 1 base, with 9 bases between them. Germline V gives CDR1 MNHEY, CDR2 SMNVEV (reference sequence). In DNA form, the CDR3 reads TGTGCCAGCAGAAACGGCCTGAACACCGGGGAGCTGTTTTTT. It is translated as CASRNGLNTGELFF.